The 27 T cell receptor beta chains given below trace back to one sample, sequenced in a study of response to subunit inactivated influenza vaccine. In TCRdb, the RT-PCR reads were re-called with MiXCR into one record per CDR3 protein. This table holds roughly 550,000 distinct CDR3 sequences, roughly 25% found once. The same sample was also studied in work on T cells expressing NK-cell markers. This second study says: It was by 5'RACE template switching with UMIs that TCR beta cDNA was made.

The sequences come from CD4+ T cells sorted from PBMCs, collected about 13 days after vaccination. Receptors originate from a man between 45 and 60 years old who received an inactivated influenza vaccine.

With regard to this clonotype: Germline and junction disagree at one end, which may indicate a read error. The CDR3 DNA reads TGTGCCAGCAGCCCGTATAGCCAGGGACGGACGAACTTC. Residues: CASSPYSQGRTNF. This chain joins TRBV9 and TRBJ1-2, with D perhaps TRBD1 (5 bases). CDR1 SGDLS and CDR2 YYNGEE come from the germline V gene. The length of the CDR3 is 13 residues.

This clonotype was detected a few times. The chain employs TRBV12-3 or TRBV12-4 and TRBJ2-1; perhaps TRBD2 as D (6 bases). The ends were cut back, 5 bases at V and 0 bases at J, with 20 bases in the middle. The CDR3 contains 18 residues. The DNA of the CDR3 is TGTGCCAGCAGTCAGAGAAGGCGCGGGACGAGCTCCTACAATGAGCAGTTCTTC. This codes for CASSQRRRGTSSYNEQFF.

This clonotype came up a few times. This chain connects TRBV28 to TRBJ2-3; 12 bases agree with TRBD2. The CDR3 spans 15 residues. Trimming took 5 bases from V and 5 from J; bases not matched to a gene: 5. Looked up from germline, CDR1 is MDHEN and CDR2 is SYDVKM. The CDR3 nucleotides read TGTGCCAGCAGTACTAGCGGGAGGAATGTAGATACGCAGTATTTT. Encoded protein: CASSTSGRNVDTQYF.

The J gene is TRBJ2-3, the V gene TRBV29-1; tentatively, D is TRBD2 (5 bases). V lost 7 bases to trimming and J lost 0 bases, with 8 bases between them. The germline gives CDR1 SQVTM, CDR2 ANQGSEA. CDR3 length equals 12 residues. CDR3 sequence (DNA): TGCAGCGAGTGGACTAGCACAGATACGCAGTATTTT. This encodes CSEWTSTDTQYF.

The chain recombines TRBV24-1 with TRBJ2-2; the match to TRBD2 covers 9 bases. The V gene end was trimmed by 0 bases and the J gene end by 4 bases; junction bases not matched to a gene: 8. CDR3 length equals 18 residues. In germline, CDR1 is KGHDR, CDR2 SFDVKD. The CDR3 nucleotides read TGTGCCACCAGTGATTTGCCCTCTAGCGGGATGGGCACCGGGGAGCTGTTTTTT. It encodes CATSDLPSSGMGTGELFF.

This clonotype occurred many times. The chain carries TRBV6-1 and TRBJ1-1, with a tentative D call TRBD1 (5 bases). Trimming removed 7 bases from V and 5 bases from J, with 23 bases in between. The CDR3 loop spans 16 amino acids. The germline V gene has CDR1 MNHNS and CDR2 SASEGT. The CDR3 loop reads CASKNQGRGRSTEAFF. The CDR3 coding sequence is TGTGCCAGCAAGAATCAGGGCCGGGGAAGGTCTACTGAAGCTTTCTTT.

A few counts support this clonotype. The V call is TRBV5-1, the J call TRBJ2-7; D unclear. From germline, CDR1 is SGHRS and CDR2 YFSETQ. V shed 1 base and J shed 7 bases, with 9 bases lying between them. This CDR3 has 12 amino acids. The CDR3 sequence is CASSLSTQEQYF. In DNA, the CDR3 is TGCGCCAGCAGCTTGAGTACACAAGAGCAGTACTTC.

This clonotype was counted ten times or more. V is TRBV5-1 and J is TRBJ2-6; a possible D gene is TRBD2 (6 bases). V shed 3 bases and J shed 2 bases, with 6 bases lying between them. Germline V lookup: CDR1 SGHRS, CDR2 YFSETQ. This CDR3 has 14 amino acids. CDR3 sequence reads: CASSSGAGANVLTF. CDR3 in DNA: TGCGCCAGCAGCTCGGGGGCTGGGGCCAACGTCCTGACTTTC.

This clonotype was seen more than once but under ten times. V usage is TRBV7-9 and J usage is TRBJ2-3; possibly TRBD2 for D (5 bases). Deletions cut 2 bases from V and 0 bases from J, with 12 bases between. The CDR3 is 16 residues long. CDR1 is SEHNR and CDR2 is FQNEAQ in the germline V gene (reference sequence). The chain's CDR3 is CASSLSGLASTDTQYF. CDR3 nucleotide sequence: TGTGCCAGCAGCTTATCGGGGTTGGCTAGCACAGATACGCAGTATTTT. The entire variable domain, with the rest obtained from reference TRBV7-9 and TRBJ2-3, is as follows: DTGVSQNPRHKITKRGQNVTFRCDPISEHNRLYWYRQTLGQGPEFLTYFQNEAQLEKSRLLSDRFSAERPKGSFSTLEIQRTEQGDSAMYLCASSLSGLASTDTQYFGPGTRLTVL.

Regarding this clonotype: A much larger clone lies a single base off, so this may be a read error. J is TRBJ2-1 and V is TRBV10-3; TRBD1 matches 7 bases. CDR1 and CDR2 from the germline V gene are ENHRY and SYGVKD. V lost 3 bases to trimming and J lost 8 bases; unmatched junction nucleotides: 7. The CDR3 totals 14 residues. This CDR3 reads CAISDTGVGDEQFF. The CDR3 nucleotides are TGTGCCATCAGTGATACAGGGGTCGGGGATGAGCAGTTCTTC.

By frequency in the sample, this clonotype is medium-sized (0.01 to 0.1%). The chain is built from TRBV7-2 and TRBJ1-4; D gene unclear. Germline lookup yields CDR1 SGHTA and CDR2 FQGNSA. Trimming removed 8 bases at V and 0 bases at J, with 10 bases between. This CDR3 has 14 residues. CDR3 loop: CASAPMATNEKLFF. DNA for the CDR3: TGTGCCAGCGCGCCCATGGCAACTAATGAAAAACTGTTTTTT.

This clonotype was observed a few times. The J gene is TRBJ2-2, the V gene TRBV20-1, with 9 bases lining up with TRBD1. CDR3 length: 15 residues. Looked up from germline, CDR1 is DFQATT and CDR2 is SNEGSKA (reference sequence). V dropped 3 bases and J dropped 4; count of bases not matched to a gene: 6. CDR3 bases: TGCAGTGCTAGCCTAGGGACAGGGTCCACCGGGGAGCTGTTTTTT. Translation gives CSASLGTGSTGELFF.

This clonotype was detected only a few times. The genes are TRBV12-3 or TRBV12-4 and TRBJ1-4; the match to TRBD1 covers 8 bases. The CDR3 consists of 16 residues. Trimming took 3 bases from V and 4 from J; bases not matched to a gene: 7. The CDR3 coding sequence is TGTGCCAGCAGTTTGAAAACAGGGGGGGGTAATGAAAAACTGTTTTTT. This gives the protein CASSLKTGGGNEKLFF.

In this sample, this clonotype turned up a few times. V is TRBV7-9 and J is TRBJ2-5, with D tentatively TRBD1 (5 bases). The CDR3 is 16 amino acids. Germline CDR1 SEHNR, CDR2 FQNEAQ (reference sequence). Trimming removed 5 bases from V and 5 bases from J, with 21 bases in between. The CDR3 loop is CASSSRQTDYPETQYF. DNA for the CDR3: TGTGCCAGCAGCAGCAGACAGACGGATTATCCGGAGACCCAGTACTTC.

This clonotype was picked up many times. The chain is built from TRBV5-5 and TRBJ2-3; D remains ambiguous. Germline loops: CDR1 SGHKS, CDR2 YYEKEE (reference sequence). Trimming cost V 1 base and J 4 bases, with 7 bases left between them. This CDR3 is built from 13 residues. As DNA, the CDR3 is TGTGCCAGCAGCTTGACGGCTCCAGATACGCAGTATTTT. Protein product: CASSLTAPDTQYF.

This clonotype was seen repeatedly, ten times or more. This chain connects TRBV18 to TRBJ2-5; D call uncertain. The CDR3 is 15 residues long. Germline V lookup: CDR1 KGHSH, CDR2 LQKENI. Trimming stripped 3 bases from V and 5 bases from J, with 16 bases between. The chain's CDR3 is CASSPPALQGETQYF. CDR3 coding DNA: TGTGCCAGCTCACCTCCGGCGCTACAAGGCGAGACCCAGTACTTC.

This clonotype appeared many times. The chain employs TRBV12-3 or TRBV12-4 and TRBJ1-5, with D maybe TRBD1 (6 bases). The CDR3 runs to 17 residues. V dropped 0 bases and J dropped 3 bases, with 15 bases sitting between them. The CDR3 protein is CASSLALNRDHNQPQHF. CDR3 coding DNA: TGTGCCAGCAGTTTAGCGCTGAACAGGGACCACAATCAGCCCCAGCATTTT.

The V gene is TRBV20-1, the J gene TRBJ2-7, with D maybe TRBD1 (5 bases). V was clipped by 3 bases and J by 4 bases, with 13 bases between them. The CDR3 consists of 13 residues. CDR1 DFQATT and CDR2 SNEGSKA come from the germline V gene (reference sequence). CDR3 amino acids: CSASAGAAYEQYF. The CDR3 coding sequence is TGCAGTGCTAGTGCTGGGGCGGCTTACGAGCAGTACTTC.

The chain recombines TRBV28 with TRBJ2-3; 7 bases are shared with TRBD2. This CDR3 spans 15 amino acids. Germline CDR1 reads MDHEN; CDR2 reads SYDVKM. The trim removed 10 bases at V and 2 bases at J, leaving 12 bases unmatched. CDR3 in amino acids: CATLKVGGITDTQYF. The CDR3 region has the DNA TGTGCCACTTTGAAGGTCGGGGGGATCACAGATACGCAGTATTTT.

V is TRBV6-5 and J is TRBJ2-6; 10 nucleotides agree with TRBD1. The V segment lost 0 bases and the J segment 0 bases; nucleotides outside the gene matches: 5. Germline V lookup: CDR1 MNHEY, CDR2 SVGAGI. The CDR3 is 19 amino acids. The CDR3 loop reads CASSYSGGQGFSGANVLTF. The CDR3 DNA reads TGTGCCAGCAGTTACTCCGGGGGACAGGGGTTCTCTGGGGCCAACGTCCTGACTTTC.

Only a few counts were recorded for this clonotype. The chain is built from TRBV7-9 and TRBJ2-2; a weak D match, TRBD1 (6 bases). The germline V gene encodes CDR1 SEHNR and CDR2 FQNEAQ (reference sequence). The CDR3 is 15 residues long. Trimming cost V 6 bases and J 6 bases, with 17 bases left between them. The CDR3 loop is CASRRNRVLPGELFF. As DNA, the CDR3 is TGTGCCAGCAGACGAAACAGGGTCCTTCCCGGGGAGCTGTTTTTT.

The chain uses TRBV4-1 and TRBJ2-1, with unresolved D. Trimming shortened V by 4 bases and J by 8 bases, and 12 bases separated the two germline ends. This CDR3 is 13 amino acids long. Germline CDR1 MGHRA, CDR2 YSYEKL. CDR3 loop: CASSLTHLDEQFF. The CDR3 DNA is TGCGCCAGCAGCCTTACCCACCTCGATGAGCAGTTCTTC.

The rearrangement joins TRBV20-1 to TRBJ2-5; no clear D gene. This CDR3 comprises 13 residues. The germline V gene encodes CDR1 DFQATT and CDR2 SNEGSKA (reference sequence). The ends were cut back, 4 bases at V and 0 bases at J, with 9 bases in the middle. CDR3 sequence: CSATDMYQETQYF. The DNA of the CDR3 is TGCAGTGCTACAGACATGTACCAAGAGACCCAGTACTTC.

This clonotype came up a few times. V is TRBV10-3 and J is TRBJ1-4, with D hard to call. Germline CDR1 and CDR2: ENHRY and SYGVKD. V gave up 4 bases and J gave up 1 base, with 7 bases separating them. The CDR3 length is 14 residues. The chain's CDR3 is CAISARGTNEKLFF. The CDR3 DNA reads TGTGCCATCAGTGCGCGGGGAACTAATGAAAAACTGTTTTTT.

In nucleotides, the CDR3 is TGTGCCAGCAAAGCGGGGGTAGCTCACTACGAGCAGTACTTC. This sequence encodes CASKAGVAHYEQYF. The gene calls are TRBV21-1 and TRBJ2-7; no DNA check was done on the table's D call, TRBD2. TRBV21-1 is given as a pseudogene. The CDR3 runs 14 residues.

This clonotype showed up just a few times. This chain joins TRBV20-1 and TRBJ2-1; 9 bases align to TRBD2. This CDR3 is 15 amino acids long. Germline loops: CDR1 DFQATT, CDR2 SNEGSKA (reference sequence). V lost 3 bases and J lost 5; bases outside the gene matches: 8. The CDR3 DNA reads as TGCAGTGCTAGGAGAGCGGGAGGTATTCACAATGAGCAGTTCTTC. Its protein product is CSARRAGGIHNEQFF.

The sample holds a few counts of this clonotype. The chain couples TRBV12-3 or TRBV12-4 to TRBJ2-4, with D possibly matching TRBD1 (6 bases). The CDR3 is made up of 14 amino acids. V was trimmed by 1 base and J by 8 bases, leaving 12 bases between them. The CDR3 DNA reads TGTGCCAGCAGTTTAGGGGGGCCAAAGGACATTCAGTACTTC. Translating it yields CASSLGGPKDIQYF.